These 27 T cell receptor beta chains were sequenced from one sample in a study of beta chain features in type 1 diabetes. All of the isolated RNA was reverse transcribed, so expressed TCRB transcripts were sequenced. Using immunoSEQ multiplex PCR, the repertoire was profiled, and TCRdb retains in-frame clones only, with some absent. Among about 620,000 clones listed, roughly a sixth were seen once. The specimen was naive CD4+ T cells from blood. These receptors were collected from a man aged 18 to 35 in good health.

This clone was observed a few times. This chain's CDR3 is CASSVATGGPQGASGANVLTF. The CDR3, as DNA: TGTGCCAGCAGCGTAGCTACGGGAGGACCCCAAGGGGCCTCTGGGGCCAACGTCCTGACTTTC. The chain uses TRBV9 and TRBJ2-6, with 7 bases lining up with TRBD2. This CDR3 spans 21 amino acids. V was clipped by 0 bases and J by 0 bases; unmatched bases: 15. Germline-derived CDR1 and CDR2 are SGDLS and YYNGEE.

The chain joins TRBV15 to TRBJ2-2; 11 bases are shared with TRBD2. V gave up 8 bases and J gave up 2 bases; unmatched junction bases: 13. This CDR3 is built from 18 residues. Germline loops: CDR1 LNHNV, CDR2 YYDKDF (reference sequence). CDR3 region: CATFSSGLAVYNTGELFF. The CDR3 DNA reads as TGTGCCACCTTCTCCTCGGGACTAGCGGTATATAACACCGGGGAGCTGTTTTTT.

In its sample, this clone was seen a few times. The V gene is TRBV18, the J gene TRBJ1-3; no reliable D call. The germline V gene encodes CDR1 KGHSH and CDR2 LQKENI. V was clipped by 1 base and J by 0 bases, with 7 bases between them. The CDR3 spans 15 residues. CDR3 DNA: TGTGCCAGCTCACCACGAGAGTCCTCTGGAAACACCATATATTTT. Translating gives CASSPRESSGNTIYF.

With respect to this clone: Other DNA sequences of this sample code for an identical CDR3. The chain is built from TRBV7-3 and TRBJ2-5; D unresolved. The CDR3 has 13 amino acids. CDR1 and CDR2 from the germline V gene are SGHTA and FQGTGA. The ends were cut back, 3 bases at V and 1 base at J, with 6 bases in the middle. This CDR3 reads CASSFGPQETQYF. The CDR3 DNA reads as TGTGCCAGCAGCTTTGGCCCCCAAGAGACCCAGTACTTC.

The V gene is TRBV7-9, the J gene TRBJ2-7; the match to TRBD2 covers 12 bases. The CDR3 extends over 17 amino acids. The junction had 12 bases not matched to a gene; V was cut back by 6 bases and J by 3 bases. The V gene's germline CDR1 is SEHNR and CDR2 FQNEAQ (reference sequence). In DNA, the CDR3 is TGTGCCAGCAGGTGGCTAGCGGGAGGGCTCAGTAACTACGAGCAGTACTTC. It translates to CASRWLAGGLSNYEQYF.

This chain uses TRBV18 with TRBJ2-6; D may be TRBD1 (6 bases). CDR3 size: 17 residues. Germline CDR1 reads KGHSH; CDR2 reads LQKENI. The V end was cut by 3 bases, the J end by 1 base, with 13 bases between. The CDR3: CASSPTIQGSGANVLTF. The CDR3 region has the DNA TGTGCCAGCTCACCCACGATTCAGGGGTCTGGGGCCAACGTCCTGACTTTC.

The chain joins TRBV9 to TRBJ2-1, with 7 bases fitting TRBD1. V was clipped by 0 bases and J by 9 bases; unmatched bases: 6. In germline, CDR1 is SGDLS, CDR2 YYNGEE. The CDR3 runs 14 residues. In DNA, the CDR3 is TGTGCCAGCAGCGTAGATCAGGGGGTGGGTGAGCAGTTCTTC. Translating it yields CASSVDQGVGEQFF.

The CDR3 DNA reads as TGTGCCAGCAGCGCCAGCACAGATACGCAGTATTTT. It is translated as CASSASTDTQYF. The genes are TRBV5-6 and TRBJ2-3, with unresolved D. The germline V and J ends were trimmed by 4 bases and 0 bases, with 3 bases remaining between them. Germline V CDR1 and CDR2: SGHDT, YYEEEE. The CDR3 sequence is 12 residues long.

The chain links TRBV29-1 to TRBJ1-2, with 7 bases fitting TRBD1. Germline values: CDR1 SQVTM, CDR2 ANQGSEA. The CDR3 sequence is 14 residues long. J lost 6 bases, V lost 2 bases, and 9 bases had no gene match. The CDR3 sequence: CSVEKTGIGNGYTF. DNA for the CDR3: TGCAGCGTTGAAAAGACAGGGATCGGCAATGGCTACACCTTC.

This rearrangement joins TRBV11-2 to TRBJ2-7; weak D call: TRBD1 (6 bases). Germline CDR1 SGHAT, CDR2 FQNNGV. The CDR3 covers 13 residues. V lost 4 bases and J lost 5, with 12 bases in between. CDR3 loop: CASSSPQGDEQYF. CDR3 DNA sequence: TGTGCCAGCAGCTCCCCACAGGGTGACGAGCAGTACTTC.

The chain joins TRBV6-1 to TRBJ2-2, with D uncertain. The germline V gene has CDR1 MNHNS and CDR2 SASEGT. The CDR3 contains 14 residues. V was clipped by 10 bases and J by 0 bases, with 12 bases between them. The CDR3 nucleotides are TGTGCCACTACCGGTAGAGCGAACACCGGGGAGCTGTTTTTT. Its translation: CATTGRANTGELFF.

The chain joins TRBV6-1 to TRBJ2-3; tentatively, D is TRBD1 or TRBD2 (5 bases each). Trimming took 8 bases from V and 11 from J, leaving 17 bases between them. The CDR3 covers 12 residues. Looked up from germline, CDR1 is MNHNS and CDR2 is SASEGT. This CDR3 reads CASGPGAWGQYF. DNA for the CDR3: TGTGCCAGCGGGCCCGGGGCCTGGGGGCAGTATTTT.

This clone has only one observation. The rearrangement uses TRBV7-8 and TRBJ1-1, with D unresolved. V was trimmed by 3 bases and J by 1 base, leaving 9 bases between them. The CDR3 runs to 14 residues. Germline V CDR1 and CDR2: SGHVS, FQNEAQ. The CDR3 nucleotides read TGTGCCAGCAGCTTCCGAGATACGAACACTGAAGCTTTCTTT. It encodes CASSFRDTNTEAFF.

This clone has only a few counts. In DNA form, the CDR3 reads TGTGCCAGCAGCCAAGATCCGACAGGGGTTAGTGAGCAGTTCTTC. This gives the protein CASSQDPTGVSEQFF. The chain joins TRBV4-2 to TRBJ2-1; 8 nucleotides line up with TRBD1. Germline lookup yields CDR1 LGHNA and CDR2 YNFKEQ. The CDR3 is 15 amino acids. V lost 0 bases and J lost 9; bases outside the gene matches: 7.

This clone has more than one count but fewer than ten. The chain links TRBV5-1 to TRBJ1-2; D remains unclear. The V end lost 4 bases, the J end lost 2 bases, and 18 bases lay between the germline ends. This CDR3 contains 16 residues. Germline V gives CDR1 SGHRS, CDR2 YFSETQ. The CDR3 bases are TGCGCCAGCAGCCCCCTATTGCCCGGGGTAAACTATGGCTACACCTTC. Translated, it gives CASSPLLPGVNYGYTF.

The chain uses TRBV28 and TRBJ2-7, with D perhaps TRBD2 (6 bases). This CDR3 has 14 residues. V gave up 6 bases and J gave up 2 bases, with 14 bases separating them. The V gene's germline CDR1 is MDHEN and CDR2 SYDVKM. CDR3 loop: CASSTPAGTYEQYF. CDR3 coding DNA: TGTGCCAGCAGCACCCCAGCGGGTACCTACGAGCAGTACTTC.

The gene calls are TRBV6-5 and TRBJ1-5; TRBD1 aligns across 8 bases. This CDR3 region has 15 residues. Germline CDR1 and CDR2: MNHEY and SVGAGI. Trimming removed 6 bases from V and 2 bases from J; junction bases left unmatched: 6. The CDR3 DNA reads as TGTGCCAGCAGCCAGGACAGGGCACGCAATCAGCCCCAGCATTTT. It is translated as CASSQDRARNQPQHF.

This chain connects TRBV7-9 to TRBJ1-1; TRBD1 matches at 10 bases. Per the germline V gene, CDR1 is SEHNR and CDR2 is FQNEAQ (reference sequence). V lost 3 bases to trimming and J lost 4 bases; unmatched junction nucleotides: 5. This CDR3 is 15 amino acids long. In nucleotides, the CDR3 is TGTGCCAGCAGCTTCCCGGGACAGGGGTCCACTGAAGCTTTCTTT. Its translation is CASSFPGQGSTEAFF. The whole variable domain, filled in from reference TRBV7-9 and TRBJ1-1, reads DTGVSQNPRHKITKRGQNVTFRCDPISEHNRLYWYRQTLGQGPEFLTYFQNEAQLEKSRLLSDRFSAERPKGSFSTLEIQRTEQGDSAMYLCASSFPGQGSTEAFFGQGTRLTVV.

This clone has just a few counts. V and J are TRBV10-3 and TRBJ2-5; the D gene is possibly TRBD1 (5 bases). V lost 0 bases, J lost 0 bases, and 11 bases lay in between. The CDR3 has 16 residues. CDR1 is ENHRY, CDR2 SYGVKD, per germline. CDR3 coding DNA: TGTGCCATCAGTGAGTCCCAGGGCCGGTACCAAGAGACCCAGTACTTC. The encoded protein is CAISESQGRYQETQYF.

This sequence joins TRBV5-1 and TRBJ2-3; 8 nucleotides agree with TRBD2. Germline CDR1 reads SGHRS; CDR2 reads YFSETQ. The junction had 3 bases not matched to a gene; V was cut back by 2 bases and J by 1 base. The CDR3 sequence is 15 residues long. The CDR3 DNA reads TGCGCCAGCAGCTTTAGCGGGACCCGCACAGATACGCAGTATTTT. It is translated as CASSFSGTRTDTQYF. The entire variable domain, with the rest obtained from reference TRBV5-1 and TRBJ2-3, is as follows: KAGVTQTPRYLIKTRGQQVTLSCSPISGHRSVSWYQQTPGQGLQFLFEYFSETQRNKGNFPGRFSGRQFSNSRSEMNVSTLELGDSALYLCASSFSGTRTDTQYFGPGTRLTVL.

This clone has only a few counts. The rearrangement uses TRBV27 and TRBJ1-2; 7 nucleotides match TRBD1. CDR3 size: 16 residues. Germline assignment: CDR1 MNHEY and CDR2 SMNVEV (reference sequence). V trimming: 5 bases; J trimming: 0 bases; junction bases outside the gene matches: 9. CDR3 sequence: CASSPTGQEANYGYTF. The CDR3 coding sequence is TGTGCCAGCAGTCCCACAGGACAGGAAGCTAACTATGGCTACACCTTC.

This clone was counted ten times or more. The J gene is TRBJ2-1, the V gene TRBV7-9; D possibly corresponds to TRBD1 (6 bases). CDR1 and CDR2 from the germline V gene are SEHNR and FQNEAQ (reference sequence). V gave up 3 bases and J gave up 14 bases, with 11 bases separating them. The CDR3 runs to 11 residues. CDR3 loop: CASSFGGEEFF. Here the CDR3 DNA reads TGTGCCAGCAGCTTTGGGGGCGAAGAGTTCTTC.

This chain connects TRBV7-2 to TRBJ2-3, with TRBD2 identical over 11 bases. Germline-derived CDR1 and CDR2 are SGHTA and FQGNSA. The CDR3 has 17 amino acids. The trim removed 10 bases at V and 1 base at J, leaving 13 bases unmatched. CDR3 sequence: CAKARALAGGGTDTQYF. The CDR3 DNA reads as TGTGCCAAGGCCAGGGCCCTAGCGGGGGGTGGCACAGATACGCAGTATTTT.

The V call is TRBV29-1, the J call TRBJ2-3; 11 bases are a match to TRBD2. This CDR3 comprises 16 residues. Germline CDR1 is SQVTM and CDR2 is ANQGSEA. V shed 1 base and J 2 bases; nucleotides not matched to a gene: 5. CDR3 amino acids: CSVEVLAGGYTDTQYF. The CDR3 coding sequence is TGCAGCGTTGAAGTGCTAGCGGGGGGCTACACAGATACGCAGTATTTT.

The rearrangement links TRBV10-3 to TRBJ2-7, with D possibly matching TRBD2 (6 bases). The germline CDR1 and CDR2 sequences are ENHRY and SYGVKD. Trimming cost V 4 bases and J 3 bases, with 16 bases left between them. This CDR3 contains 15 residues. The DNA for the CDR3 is TGTGCCATCAGTGGCTCCGGGACTCGGATCTACGAGCAGTACTTC. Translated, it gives CAISGSGTRIYEQYF.

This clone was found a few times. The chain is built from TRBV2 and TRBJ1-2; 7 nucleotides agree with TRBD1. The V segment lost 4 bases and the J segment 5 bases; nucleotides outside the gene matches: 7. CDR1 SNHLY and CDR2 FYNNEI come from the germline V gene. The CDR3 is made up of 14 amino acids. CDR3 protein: CASSGEQGMYGYTF. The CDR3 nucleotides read TGTGCCAGCAGTGGGGAACAGGGGATGTATGGCTACACCTTC.

The CDR3 protein is CASSQADGTGDQSQYF. In DNA, the CDR3 is TGTGCCAGCAGCCAAGCCGATGGGACAGGGGATCAATCCCAGTACTTC. The V gene is TRBV4-2, the J gene TRBJ2-5; 10 bases are a match to TRBD1. Germline trimming cut 1 base from V and 9 bases from J; bases unmatched to any gene: 11. The germline gives CDR1 LGHNA, CDR2 YNFKEQ. This CDR3 has 16 amino acids.